The next 27 T cell receptor beta chains were all read from a single sample in a study of T-cell reconstitution after alpha-beta-depleted transplantation in children. A library of TCRbeta sequences, prepared with unique molecular identifiers, was generated. One entry per CDR3 protein results from TCRdb running MiXCR on the PCR reads. The table shows hundreds of thousands of distinct CDR3 sequences, with 8% to 11% occurring only once. Here the sequenced sample was PBMCs, taken before TCRalphabeta/CD19-depleted stem cell transplant. Receptors were obtained from a child under 10 years old with inherited bone marrow failure, due to receive a stem cell transplant.

This clonotype was recorded a few times. The chain couples TRBV6-1 to TRBJ2-5; 7 bases map to TRBD2. Per the germline V gene, CDR1 is MNHNS and CDR2 is SASEGT. Losses at the gene ends were 6 bases for V and 4 bases for J; bases not matched to a gene: 5. The CDR3 extends over 13 amino acids. CDR3 sequence: CASSDPGGETQYF. Written as DNA, the CDR3 is TGTGCCAGCAGCGACCCGGGGGGAGAGACCCAGTACTTC.

The V gene is TRBV12-3 or TRBV12-4, the J gene TRBJ1-4; the D gene is possibly TRBD1 (5 bases). V lost 3 bases and J lost 8, with 13 bases in between. The CDR3 loop spans 14 amino acids. The CDR3 sequence: CASSFNSGREKLFF. The CDR3 DNA reads as TGTGCCAGCAGTTTTAACTCAGGGCGGGAAAAACTGTTTTTT.

In this sample, this clonotype turned up many times. This chain joins TRBV20-1 and TRBJ2-2, with 11 positions matching TRBD2. V was clipped by 6 bases and J by 6 bases; unmatched bases: 12. Germline CDR1 and CDR2: DFQATT and SNEGSKA (reference sequence). This CDR3 is 16 amino acids long. The DNA for the CDR3 is TGCAGTGCCCAACAGGAGCGACTAGCGGGACCCGGGGAGCTGTTTTTT. Translating gives CSAQQERLAGPGELFF.

This clonotype occurred many times. The V call is TRBV5-5, the J call TRBJ1-3; D is undetermined. This CDR3 spans 15 amino acids. The germline V and J ends were trimmed by 1 base and 4 bases, with 12 bases remaining between them. CDR1 is SGHKS, CDR2 YYEKEE, per germline (reference sequence). The CDR3, as DNA: TGTGCCAGCAGCTTGTACGGCGATAACGGAAACACCATATATTTT. The encoded protein is CASSLYGDNGNTIYF.

This clonotype came up many times. This chain connects TRBV12-3 or TRBV12-4 to TRBJ2-1; TRBD2 aligns across 10 bases. Trimming at V came to 4 bases and at J to 0 bases, leaving 9 bases not matched to a gene. CDR3 length: 18 amino acids. The CDR3 spells CASSSDGLAVGSYNEQFF. Written as DNA, the CDR3 is TGTGCCAGCAGTTCCGACGGACTAGCGGTAGGCTCCTACAATGAGCAGTTCTTC.

This clonotype has a handful of counts. The chain links TRBV19 to TRBJ2-1, with TRBD2 identical over 9 bases. Germline V gene lookup returns CDR1 LNHDA and CDR2 SQIVND (reference sequence). There are 12 residues in the CDR3. Unmatched junction bases numbered 4, after V lost 10 bases and J lost 6 bases. The CDR3 nucleotides are TGTGCCACGGGGACTAGCCTCAATGAGCAGTTCTTC. Translated: CATGTSLNEQFF.

In this sample, this clonotype turned up many times. This rearrangement joins TRBV5-5 to TRBJ1-5, with a weak D call TRBD1 (6 bases). The CDR3 extends over 14 amino acids. Deletions cut 2 bases from V and 3 bases from J, with 9 bases between. Germline V gene sequence: CDR1 SGHKS, CDR2 YYEKEE (reference sequence). The chain's CDR3 is CASSLGTNNQPQHF. The DNA for the CDR3 is TGTGCCAGCAGCTTAGGGACAAACAATCAGCCCCAGCATTTT.

This clonotype has ten or more counts. The rearrangement links TRBV6-1 to TRBJ2-5, with 7 bases identical to TRBD1. From germline, CDR1 is MNHNS and CDR2 SASEGT. This CDR3 is 14 amino acids long. V shed 6 bases and J 5 bases; nucleotides not matched to a gene: 9. The CDR3 sequence is CASSWDSERETQYF. Here the CDR3 DNA reads TGTGCCAGCAGCTGGGACAGCGAAAGGGAGACCCAGTACTTC.

At least ten counts were recorded for this clonotype. The CDR3 DNA follows: TGCGCCAGCAGCCAAGAACCCGTGGCTAGCGGAACCTACGAGCAGTACTTC. Its translation: CASSQEPVASGTYEQYF. The J gene is TRBJ2-7, the V gene TRBV4-3, with 7 bases identical to TRBD2. CDR1 is LGHNA and CDR2 is YSLEER in the germline V gene. CDR3 length equals 17 residues. V lost 0 bases to trimming and J lost 2 bases; unmatched junction nucleotides: 10.

This clonotype showed up many times. This chain joins TRBV4-3 and TRBJ2-2, with D maybe TRBD1 (6 bases). V was shortened by 0 bases and J by 2 bases, with 16 bases between the two germline ends. This CDR3 comprises 18 residues. In germline, CDR1 is LGHNA, CDR2 YSLEER. CDR3 coding DNA: TGCGCCAGCAGCCAAGATCTTCCGACAGGAGTTAACACCGGGGAGCTGTTTTTT. Amino acid sequence: CASSQDLPTGVNTGELFF.

This clonotype occurred many times. The chain uses TRBV4-3 and TRBJ2-1; D ambiguous. This CDR3 has 13 residues. Germline loops: CDR1 LGHNA, CDR2 YSLEER. With 3 bases removed from V and 8 bases from J, the gap between germline ends came to 11 bases. The CDR3: CASSQLGRDEQFF. CDR3 DNA: TGCGCCAGCAGCCAGCTAGGAAGGGATGAGCAGTTCTTC.

This clonotype was recorded at least ten times. The genes are TRBV5-6 and TRBJ1-5, with a possible D match to TRBD1 (6 bases). V was shortened by 3 bases and J by 7 bases, with 11 bases between the two germline ends. The CDR3 sequence is 13 residues long. Germline CDR1 is SGHDT and CDR2 is YYEEEE. The CDR3 spells CASSSNRVQPQHF. The CDR3, as DNA: TGTGCCAGCAGCTCGAACAGGGTACAGCCCCAGCATTTT.

The sample holds many counts of this clonotype. The chain couples TRBV4-1 to TRBJ1-5; 9 nucleotides agree with TRBD1. Trimming removed 3 bases from V and 6 bases from J; junction bases left unmatched: 9. The CDR3 loop spans 16 amino acids. Germline values: CDR1 MGHRA, CDR2 YSYEKL. The chain's CDR3 is CASSQVQGAKGQPQHF. In DNA, the CDR3 is TGCGCCAGCAGCCAGGTACAGGGGGCCAAAGGTCAGCCCCAGCATTTT.

The table lists this clonotype with a few counts. This sequence joins TRBV6-2 or TRBV6-3 and TRBJ1-1; the D gene is possibly TRBD1 (5 bases). Deletions cut 7 bases from V and 4 bases from J, with 13 bases between. Per the germline V gene, CDR1 is MNHEY and CDR2 is SVGEGT. This CDR3 comprises 13 residues. The CDR3 sequence: CASIPQDSTEAFF. Here the CDR3 DNA reads TGTGCCAGCATCCCACAGGATAGCACTGAAGCTTTCTTT.

This clonotype was counted a few times. The gene calls are TRBV11-2 and TRBJ2-7; 9 nucleotides line up with TRBD1. In germline, CDR1 is SGHAT, CDR2 FQNNGV. With V trimmed by 5 bases and J by 3 bases, 14 bases remained unmatched. The CDR3 loop spans 17 amino acids. In DNA, the CDR3 is TGTGCCAGCAGCGAGGGCGGGGGACAGGGTCTCTACTACGAGCAGTACTTC. Protein: CASSEGGGQGLYYEQYF.

This clonotype was counted at least ten times. Here the CDR3 reads CSVVAGAGFGELFF. The DNA of the CDR3 is TGCAGCGTTGTTGCAGGGGCCGGGTTCGGGGAGCTGTTTTTT. The chain couples TRBV29-1 to TRBJ2-2; possibly TRBD1 for D (6 bases). Germline V CDR1 and CDR2: SQVTM, ANQGSEA. Trimming stripped 4 bases from V and 7 bases from J, with 16 bases between. The CDR3 covers 14 residues.

This clonotype was recorded many times. This chain links TRBV6-1 with TRBJ2-5; the match to TRBD1 covers 9 bases. Germline CDR1 reads MNHNS; CDR2 reads SASEGT. The CDR3 is 15 amino acids. V trimming: 7 bases; J trimming: 2 bases; junction bases outside the gene matches: 8. CDR3 DNA sequence: TGTGCCAGCAATATCCGGGACAGGGCTCAAGAGACCCAGTACTTC. It translates to CASNIRDRAQETQYF.

In this sample, this clonotype turned up many times. The chain is built from TRBV4-3 and TRBJ2-2, with 7 bases matching TRBD2. The CDR3 is made up of 15 amino acids. The J segment lost 4 bases and the V segment lost 0 bases, leaving 2 bases of the junction unmatched. Germline values: CDR1 LGHNA, CDR2 YSLEER. In DNA, the CDR3 is TGCGCCAGCAGCCAAGAAGCTAGCGGCACCGGGGAGCTGTTTTTT. It encodes CASSQEASGTGELFF.

This clonotype was recorded many times. At one end the junction does not follow the germline gene, possibly because of a read error. This chain links TRBV20-1 with TRBJ2-5; TRBD1 agrees at 7 bases. The CDR3 runs 14 residues. Germline lookup yields CDR1 DFQATT and CDR2 SNEGSKA (reference sequence). The CDR3 sequence is CSASLRTGQATQYF. The CDR3 DNA sequence: TGCAGTGCTAGCCTGCGGACAGGACAAGCGACCCAGTACTTC.

This clonotype appeared many times. This chain connects TRBV5-4 to TRBJ2-3, with D tentatively TRBD2 (7 bases). Trimming left V 5 bases short and J 1 base short, with 14 bases between. Germline CDR1 is SGHNT and CDR2 is YYREEE (reference sequence). This CDR3 region has 15 residues. The CDR3 sequence is CASRLQGGGTDTQYF. The CDR3 DNA reads TGTGCCAGCAGACTACAGGGAGGGGGCACAGATACGCAGTATTTT.

This clonotype was seen many times. The genes are TRBV29-1 and TRBJ1-2; D possibly corresponds to TRBD1 (6 bases). Germline-derived CDR1 and CDR2 are SQVTM and ANQGSEA. With 0 bases removed from V and 7 bases from J, the gap between germline ends came to 12 bases. CDR3 length: 13 amino acids. The CDR3 sequence: CSVEENGGGGYTF. As DNA, the CDR3 is TGCAGCGTTGAAGAGAACGGGGGCGGTGGCTACACCTTC.

This chain uses TRBV20-1 with TRBJ1-1; possibly TRBD1 for D (6 bases). The CDR3 loop spans 14 amino acids. CDR1 is DFQATT, CDR2 SNEGSKA, per germline (reference sequence). Trimming pared 0 bases from V and 10 bases from J, leaving 18 bases between. This CDR3 is CSARDSRGPSGAFF. The CDR3 DNA follows: TGCAGTGCTAGAGATAGCAGGGGACCCTCTGGAGCTTTCTTT.

The table lists this clonotype with many counts. The rearrangement uses TRBV10-1 and TRBJ1-1; TRBD1 agrees at 7 bases. After removal of 6 bases from V and 4 bases from J, the junction contained 8 bases not matched to a gene. Germline lookup yields CDR1 WNHNN and CDR2 SYGVQD (reference sequence). The CDR3 consists of 14 residues. CDR3: CASSPTGMITEAFF. DNA for the CDR3: TGCGCCAGCAGCCCGACAGGGATGATCACTGAAGCTTTCTTT.

At least ten counts were recorded for this clonotype. The V call is TRBV3-1, the J call TRBJ2-2, with 7 bases identical to TRBD2. V gave up 7 bases and J gave up 1 base; unmatched junction bases: 12. The CDR3 loop spans 17 amino acids. CDR1 is LGHDT, CDR2 YNNKEL, per germline (reference sequence). CDR3 loop: CASTLWSAGLNTGELFF. The DNA of the CDR3 is TGTGCCAGCACCCTTTGGTCAGCGGGATTGAACACCGGGGAGCTGTTTTTT.

In this sample, this clonotype turned up many times. V and J are TRBV20-1 and TRBJ2-1; TRBD2 matches at 9 bases. This CDR3 has 13 residues. Germline-derived CDR1 and CDR2 are DFQATT and SNEGSKA (reference sequence). CDR3 residues: CRARLAVNNEQFF. The DNA of the CDR3 is TGCAGGGCCCGACTAGCGGTTAACAATGAGCAGTTCTTC.

The J gene is TRBJ2-3, the V gene TRBV15, with D unclear. Germline assignment: CDR1 LNHNV and CDR2 YYDKDF (reference sequence). The CDR3 contains 12 residues. Trimming removed 2 bases at V and 3 bases at J, with 3 bases between. CDR3 sequence reads: CATSRPTDTQYF. The DNA for the CDR3 is TGTGCCACCAGCAGACCTACAGATACGCAGTATTTT.

This clonotype was observed many times. The chain links TRBV29-1 to TRBJ2-3; D gene uncertain. Deletions cut 3 bases from V and 0 bases from J, with 7 bases between. Germline loops: CDR1 SQVTM, CDR2 ANQGSEA. This CDR3 spans 13 amino acids. The CDR3 is CSVDPGSTDTQYF. CDR3 in DNA: TGCAGCGTTGATCCAGGAAGCACAGATACGCAGTATTTT.